This record covers a single TCR beta chain. Its antigen is still unknown. No quality values exist for individual bases; no much larger clone is one base distant. For repertoire sequencing, TCR beta CDR3 regions were amplified from RNA transcripts. The first round of RT-PCR was done with HTBI primers and the Qiagen OneStep RT-PCR kit, and was followed by a second round of multiplex PCR, then size selection and purification. Sequencing of the libraries was carried out on an Illumina HiSeq2000 in paired-end mode with 100 bp reads. In the authors' own workflow: SOAPnuke was used for read processing, and reads with adapters, uncalled bases, a mean Phred below 15, or no exact constant-primer or identifier match were discarded. COPE v1.2.5 was used to merge the high-quality paired reads. Clonotypes were defined as unique nucleotide sequences and were aligned to IMGT TRB V, D and J references using MiTCR v1.1. Only V-J combinations with frequency above 0.0001 were analysed, covering 99.2% of repertoires. A TCR clonal expansion and chaos score per V-J combination was defined as the ratio of F50 clonal expansion to chaos observed in the TCRdist matrix. Features were reduced by Welch's t-statistics and random forest to approximately 13 V-J combinations, which fed a naive Bayes classifier. The Morisita-Horn index was used to measure how similar the thyroid and blood repertoires were. TCRdb redid the processing of the public reads, applying fastp at Q25 and MiXCR, and retained in-frame beta chains. Rows are combined by CDR3 protein, so each entry shows the most common genes and DNA. The authors' filters were not applied to this entry. The sample contains approximately 150,000 distinct CDR3 sequences, around two fifths of them found a single time. The top ten hold approximately 9% of the sample.

V gives up 6 bases and J gives up 5 bases, and the segment between their germline ends measures 14 bases. Spanning cysteine to phenylalanine, the CDR3 consists of 14 amino acids. Only the CDR3 portion is preserved as DNA: 42 bases, with reading frame beginning at the first base. Per the germline V gene (reference sequence), SGHNT is the CDR1 and YYREEE is the CDR2. This sample is drawn from a study of Graves' ophthalmopathy and Graves' hyperthyroidism (dated by TCRdb to the late 2010s). Broadly, across the study: Peripheral blood was collected at initial diagnosis, prior to any treatment. The independent validation cohort included 20 or so hyperthyroidism patients plus 17 patients who later progressed from hyperthyroidism to ophthalmopathy. Following sample collection, hyperthyroidism patients were given methimazole at a starting dose of 30 mg daily, and ophthalmopathy patients were given high-dose intravenous methylprednisolone. T-cell repertoires of thyroid tissue and blood were compared in over five hyperthyroidism patients. In total, 135 blood samples were TCR-sequenced: under 45 ophthalmopathy, approximately 80 hyperthyroidism and approximately 17 hyperthyroidism-to-ophthalmopathy patients. The approximately 100 discovery patients were randomly split 7:3 into training and test sets. The study used signatures of the TCR beta repertoire to tell Graves' ophthalmopathy apart from Graves' hyperthyroidism and to predict which patients would progress to ophthalmopathy. To explore V-J signatures that distinguish ophthalmopathy from hyperthyroidism, a discovery set of under 110 patients was enrolled, made up of 40 to 45 with ophthalmopathy and fewer than 60 with stable hyperthyroidism. What the work shows at the level of the full study, not this receptor alone: In validation, the model predicted ophthalmopathy progression with 70.59% sensitivity and roughly 72% specificity; fewer than 15 predicted patients were CT-confirmed with GO in a median of 6.5 months. In cross-validation, the 13-signature model distinguished ophthalmopathy from stable hyperthyroidism with more than 85% sensitivity and 81.08% specificity, while in the test set the corresponding values were about 80% and 75%. Most of the expanded thyroid clonotypes with a frequency above 0.001 were also detected in blood, and it was suggested that the thyroid immune response may be reflected by blood repertoires. No statistical method was used to set the sample size in advance, and the investigators knew which group each participant was assigned to.

The ophthalmopathy patients had moderately to severely active disease, with a Clinical Activity Score of 3 or higher, a NOSPECS grade of 4 or higher, and a disease duration of less than 3 months. Patients with other autoimmune diseases, uncontrolled infections, pregnancy or lactation were excluded from the study. Diagnosis was based on clinical symptoms, serum thyroxine, TRAb, thyroid ultrasound and orbital computed tomography. Ficoll-Paque density gradient centrifugation was used to isolate PBMCs from 8 to 10 ml of fresh peripheral blood. Trizol reagent was used to extract the total RNA, and its quality was then checked on an Agilent 2100 Bioanalyzer.

Sequenced input: peripheral blood. The rearranged chain carries TRBV5-4 and TRBJ2-2; possibly the D gene is TRBD2, per 6 matching bases. The sequence was collected from a man between 25 and 39 years old with Graves' ophthalmopathy. Donor details come from another sample of the same person, matched by shared clones. The bases are TGTGCCAGCACTTTCGGGGGTGGTACCGGGGAGCTGTTTTTT. This codes for CASTFGGGTGELFF.